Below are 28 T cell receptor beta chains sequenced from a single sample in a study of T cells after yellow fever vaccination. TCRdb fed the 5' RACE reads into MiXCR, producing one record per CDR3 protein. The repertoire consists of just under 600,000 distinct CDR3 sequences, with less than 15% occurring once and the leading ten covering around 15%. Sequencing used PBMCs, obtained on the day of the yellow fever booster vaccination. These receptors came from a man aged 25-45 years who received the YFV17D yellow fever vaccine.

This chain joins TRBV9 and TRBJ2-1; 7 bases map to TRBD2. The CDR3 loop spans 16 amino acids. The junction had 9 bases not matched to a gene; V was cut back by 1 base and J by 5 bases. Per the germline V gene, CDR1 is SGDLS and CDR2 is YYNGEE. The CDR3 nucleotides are TGTGCCAGCAGCGTATGGGGCGGGAGAATCAACAATGAGCAGTTCTTC. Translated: CASSVWGGRINNEQFF.

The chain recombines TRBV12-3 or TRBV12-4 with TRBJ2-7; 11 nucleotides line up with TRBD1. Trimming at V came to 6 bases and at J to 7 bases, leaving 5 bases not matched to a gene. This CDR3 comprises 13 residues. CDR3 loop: CASSWDRGWEQYF. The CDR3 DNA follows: TGTGCCAGCAGCTGGGACAGGGGGTGGGAGCAGTACTTC.

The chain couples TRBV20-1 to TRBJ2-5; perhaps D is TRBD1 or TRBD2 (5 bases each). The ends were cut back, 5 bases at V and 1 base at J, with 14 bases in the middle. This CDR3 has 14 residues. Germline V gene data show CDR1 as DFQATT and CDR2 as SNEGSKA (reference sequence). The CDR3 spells CSALGARVQETQYF. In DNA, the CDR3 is TGCAGTGCTCTCGGGGCGAGAGTCCAAGAGACCCAGTACTTC.

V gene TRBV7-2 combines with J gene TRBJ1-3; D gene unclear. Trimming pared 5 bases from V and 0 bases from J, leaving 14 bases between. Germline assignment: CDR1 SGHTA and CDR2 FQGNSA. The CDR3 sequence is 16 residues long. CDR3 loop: CASSPEGTYSGNTIYF. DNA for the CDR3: TGTGCCAGCAGCCCAGAAGGCACCTACTCTGGAAACACCATATATTTT.

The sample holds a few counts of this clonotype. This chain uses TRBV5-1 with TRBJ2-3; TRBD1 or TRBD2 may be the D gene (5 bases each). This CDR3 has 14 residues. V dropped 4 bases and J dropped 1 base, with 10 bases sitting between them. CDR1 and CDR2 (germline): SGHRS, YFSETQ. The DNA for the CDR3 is TGCGCCAGCAGCCACGGGGCTCGCACAGATACGCAGTATTTT. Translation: CASSHGARTDTQYF.

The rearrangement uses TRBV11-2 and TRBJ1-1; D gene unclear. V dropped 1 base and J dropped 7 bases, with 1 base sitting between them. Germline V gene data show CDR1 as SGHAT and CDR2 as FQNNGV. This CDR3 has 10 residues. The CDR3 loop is CASSLVEAFF. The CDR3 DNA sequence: TGTGCCAGCAGCTTAGTTGAAGCTTTCTTT.

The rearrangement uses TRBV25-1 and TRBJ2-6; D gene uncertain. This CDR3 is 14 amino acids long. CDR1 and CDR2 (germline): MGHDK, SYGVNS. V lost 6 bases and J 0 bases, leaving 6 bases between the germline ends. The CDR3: CASRDLSGANVLTF. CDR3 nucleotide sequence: TGTGCCAGCAGGGACCTCTCTGGGGCCAACGTCCTGACTTTC.

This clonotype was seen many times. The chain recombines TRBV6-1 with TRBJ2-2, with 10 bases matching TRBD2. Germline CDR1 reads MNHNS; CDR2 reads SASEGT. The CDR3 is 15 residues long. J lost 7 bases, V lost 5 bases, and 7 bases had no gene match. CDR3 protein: CASSPPSGSIGELFF. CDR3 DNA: TGTGCCAGCAGTCCTCCTAGCGGGAGTATCGGGGAGCTGTTTTTT.

The CDR3 spells CASSFVGNQGYTF. CDR3 bases: TGTGCCAGCAGCTTCGTGGGAAATCAAGGCTACACCTTC. The genes are TRBV7-9 and TRBJ1-2; D is uncertain. The CDR3 sequence is 13 residues long. Germline V gene sequence: CDR1 SEHNR, CDR2 FQNEAQ (reference sequence). Between the trimmed V and J ends, which lost 3 bases and 8 bases, there was a span of 13 bases.

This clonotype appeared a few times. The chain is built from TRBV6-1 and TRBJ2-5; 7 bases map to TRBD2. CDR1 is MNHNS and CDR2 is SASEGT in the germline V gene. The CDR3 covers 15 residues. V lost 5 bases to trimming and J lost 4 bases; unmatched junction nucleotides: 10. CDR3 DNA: TGTGCCAGCAGTCGGCTCGGCGGGAGAGCAGAGACCCAGTACTTC. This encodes CASSRLGGRAETQYF.

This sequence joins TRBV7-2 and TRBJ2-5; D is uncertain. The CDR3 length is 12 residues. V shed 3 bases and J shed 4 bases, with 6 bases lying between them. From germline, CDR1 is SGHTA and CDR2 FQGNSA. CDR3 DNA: TGTGCCAGCAGCTTCGGCATAGAGACCCAGTACTTC. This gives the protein CASSFGIETQYF. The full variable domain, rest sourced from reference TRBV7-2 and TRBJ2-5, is GAGVSQSPSNKVTEKGKDVELRCDPISGHTALYWYRQSLGQGLEFLIYFQGNSAPDKSGLPSDRFSAERTGGSVSTLTIQRTQQEDSAVYLCASSFGIETQYFGPGTRLLVL.

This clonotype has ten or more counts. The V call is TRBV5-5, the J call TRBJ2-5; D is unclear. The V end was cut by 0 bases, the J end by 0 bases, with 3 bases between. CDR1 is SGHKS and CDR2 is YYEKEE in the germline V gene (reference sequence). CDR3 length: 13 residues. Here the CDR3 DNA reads TGTGCCAGCAGCTTGGGGTACCAAGAGACCCAGTACTTC. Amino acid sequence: CASSLGYQETQYF.

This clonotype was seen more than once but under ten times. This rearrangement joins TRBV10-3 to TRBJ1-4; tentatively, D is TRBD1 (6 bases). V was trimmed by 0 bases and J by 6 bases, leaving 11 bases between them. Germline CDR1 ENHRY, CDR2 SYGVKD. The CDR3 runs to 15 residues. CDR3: CAISESGGLDEKLFF. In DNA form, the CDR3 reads TGTGCCATCAGTGAGTCCGGGGGGCTGGATGAAAAACTGTTTTTT.

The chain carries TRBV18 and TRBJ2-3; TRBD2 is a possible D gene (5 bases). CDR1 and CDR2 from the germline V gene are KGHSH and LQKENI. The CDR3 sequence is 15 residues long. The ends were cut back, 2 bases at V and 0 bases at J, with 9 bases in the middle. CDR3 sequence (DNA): TGTGCCAGCTCACCAGGGAGCAGAAGCACAGATACGCAGTATTTT. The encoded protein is CASSPGSRSTDTQYF.

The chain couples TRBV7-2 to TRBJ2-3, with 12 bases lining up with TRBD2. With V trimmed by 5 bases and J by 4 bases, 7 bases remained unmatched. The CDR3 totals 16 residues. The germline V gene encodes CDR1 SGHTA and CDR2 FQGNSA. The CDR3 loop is CASSTGLAGYADTQYF. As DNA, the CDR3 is TGTGCCAGCAGCACCGGACTAGCGGGATATGCAGATACGCAGTATTTT. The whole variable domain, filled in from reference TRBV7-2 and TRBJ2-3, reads GAGVSQSPSNKVTEKGKDVELRCDPISGHTALYWYRQSLGQGLEFLIYFQGNSAPDKSGLPSDRFSAERTGGSVSTLTIQRTQQEDSAVYLCASSTGLAGYADTQYFGPGTRLTVL.

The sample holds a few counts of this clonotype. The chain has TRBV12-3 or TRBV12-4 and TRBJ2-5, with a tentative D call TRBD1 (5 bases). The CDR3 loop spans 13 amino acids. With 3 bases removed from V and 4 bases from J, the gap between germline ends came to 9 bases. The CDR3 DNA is TGTGCCAGCAGTTTCCACAGGCGAGAGACCCAGTACTTC. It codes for CASSFHRRETQYF.

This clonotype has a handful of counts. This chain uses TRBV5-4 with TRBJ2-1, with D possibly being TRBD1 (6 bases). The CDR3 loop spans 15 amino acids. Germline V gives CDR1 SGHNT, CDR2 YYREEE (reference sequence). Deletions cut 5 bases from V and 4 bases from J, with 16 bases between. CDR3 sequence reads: CASSLQGSDYNEQFF. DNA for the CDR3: TGTGCCAGCAGTCTACAGGGCAGCGATTACAATGAGCAGTTCTTC.

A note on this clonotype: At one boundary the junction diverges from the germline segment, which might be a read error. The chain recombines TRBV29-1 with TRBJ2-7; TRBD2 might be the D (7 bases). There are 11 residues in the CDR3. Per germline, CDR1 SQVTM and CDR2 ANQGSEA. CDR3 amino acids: CSVEGRGALDF. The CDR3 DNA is TGCAGCGTTGAAGGTCGGGGGGCCCTGGACTTC.

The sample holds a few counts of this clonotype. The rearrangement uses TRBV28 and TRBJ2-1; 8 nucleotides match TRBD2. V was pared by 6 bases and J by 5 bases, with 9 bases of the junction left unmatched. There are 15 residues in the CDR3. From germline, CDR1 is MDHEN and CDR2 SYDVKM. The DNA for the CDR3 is TGTGCCAGCAGAGGAGCGGGAGTGGGGGACAATGAGCAGTTCTTC. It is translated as CASRGAGVGDNEQFF.

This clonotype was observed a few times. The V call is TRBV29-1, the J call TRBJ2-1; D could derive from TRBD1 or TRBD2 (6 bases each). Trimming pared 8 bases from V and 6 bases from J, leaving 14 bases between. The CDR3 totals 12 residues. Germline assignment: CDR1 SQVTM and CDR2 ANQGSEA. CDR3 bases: TGCAGCCTCGGTGAGGGGGGCAATGAGCAGTTCTTC. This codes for CSLGEGGNEQFF.

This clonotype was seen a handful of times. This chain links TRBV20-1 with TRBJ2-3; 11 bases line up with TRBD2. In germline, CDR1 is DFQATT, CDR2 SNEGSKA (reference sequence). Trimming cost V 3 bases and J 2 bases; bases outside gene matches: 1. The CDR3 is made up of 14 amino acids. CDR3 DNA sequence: TGCAGTGCTAGGACTAGCGGGATCACAGATACGCAGTATTTT. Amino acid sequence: CSARTSGITDTQYF.

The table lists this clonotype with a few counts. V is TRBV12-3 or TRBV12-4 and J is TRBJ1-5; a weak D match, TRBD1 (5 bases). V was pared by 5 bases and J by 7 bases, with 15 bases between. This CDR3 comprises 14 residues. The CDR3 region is CASSPGGGWQPQHF. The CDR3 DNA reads TGTGCCAGCAGTCCTGGGGGAGGGTGGCAGCCCCAGCATTTT.

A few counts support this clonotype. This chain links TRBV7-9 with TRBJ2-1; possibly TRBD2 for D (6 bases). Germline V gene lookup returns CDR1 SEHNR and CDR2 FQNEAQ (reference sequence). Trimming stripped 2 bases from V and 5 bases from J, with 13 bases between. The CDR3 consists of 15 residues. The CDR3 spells CASSLFWAGNNEQFF. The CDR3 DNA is TGTGCCAGCAGCTTATTCTGGGCGGGAAACAATGAGCAGTTCTTC.

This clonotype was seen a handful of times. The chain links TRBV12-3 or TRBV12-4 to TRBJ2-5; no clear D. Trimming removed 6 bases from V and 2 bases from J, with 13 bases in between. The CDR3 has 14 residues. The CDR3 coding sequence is TGTGCCAGCAGCCTCTGGGTAAAACAAGAGACCCAGTACTTC. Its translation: CASSLWVKQETQYF.

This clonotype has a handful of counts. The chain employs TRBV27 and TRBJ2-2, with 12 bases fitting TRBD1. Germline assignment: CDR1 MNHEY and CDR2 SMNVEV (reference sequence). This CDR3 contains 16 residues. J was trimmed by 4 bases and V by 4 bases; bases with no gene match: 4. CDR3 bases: TGTGCCAGCAGTTCCGGGACAGGGGGCCCCACCGGGGAGCTGTTTTTT. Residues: CASSSGTGGPTGELFF.

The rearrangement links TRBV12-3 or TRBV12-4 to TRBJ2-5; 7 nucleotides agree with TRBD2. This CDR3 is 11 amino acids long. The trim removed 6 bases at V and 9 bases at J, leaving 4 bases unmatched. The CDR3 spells CASSAAGAQYF. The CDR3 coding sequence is TGTGCCAGCAGCGCTGCGGGGGCCCAGTACTTC.

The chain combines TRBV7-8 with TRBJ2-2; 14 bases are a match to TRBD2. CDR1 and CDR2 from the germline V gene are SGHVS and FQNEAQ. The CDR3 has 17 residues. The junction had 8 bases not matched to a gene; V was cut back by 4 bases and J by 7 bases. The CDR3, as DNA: TGTGCCAGCAGCTCTGGGACTAGCGGGAGTTTGATCGGGGAGCTGTTTTTT. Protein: CASSSGTSGSLIGELFF.

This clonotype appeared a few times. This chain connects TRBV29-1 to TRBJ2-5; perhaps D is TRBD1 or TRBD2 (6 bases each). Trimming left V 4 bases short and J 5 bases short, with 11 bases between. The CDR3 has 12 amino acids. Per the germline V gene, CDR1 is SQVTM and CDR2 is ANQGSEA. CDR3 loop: CSVGLGGETQYF. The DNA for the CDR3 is TGCAGCGTTGGACTAGGGGGGGAGACCCAGTACTTC. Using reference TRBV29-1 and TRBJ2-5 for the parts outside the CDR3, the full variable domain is SAVISQKPSRDICQRGTSLTIQCQVDSQVTMMFWYRQQPGQSLTLIATANQGSEATYESGFVIDKFPISRPNLTFSTLTVSNMSPEDSSIYLCSVGLGGETQYFGPGTRLLVL.